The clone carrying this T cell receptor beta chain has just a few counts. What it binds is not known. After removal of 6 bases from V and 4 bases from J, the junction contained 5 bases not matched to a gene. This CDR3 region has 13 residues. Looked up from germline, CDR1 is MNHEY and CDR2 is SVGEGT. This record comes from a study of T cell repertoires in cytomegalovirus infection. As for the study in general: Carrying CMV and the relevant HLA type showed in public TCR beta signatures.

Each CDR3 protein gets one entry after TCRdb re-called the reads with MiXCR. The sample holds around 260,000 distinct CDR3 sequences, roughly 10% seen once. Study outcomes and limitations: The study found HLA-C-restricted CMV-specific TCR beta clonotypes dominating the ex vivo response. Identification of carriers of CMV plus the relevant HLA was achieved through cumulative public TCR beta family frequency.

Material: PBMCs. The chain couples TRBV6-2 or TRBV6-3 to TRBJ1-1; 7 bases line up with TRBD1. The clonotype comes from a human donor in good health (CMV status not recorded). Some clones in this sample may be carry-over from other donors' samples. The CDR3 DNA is TGTGCCAGCAGGACAGGGTCGAGCACTGAAGCTTTCTTT. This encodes CASRTGSSTEAFF.